This TCR beta chain was found in a study of shared clonotypes between healthy human individuals (dated by TCRdb to the early 2020s). Notes on the research overall: A couple of women and three men aged 18 to 49 years were included in the cohort. Per donor, three plates each were used for CD4 naive and CD4 memory, two for CD8 naive, and one for CD8 memory. Blood TCR repertoires of five healthy adults were deeply sequenced to estimate repertoire size and the extent of clonotype sharing between individuals. Libraries were prepared and TCR repertoires were sequenced by different laboratories using diverse techniques, in order to increase sequencing depth and limit assay-specific biases. Leukapheresis yielded between about 0.9 and 8.9 billion PBMCs per donor. Findings and caveats that apply to the study as a whole: Sharing across a few donors was observed for around 5% of naive CD4, 3% to 3.5% of naive CD8, 2.3% of memory CD4, and about 0.39% of memory CD8 clonotypes. Because the study included only a small number of donors, the genetic and exposure-history diversity represented was limited. Naive subsets generally had larger estimated clonotype richness than memory subsets. Compared with non-shared clonotypes, clonotypes shared by all four sorted-subset donors had higher generation probabilities. Based on pairwise subsampling, the degree of clonotype sharing among donors was expected to be affected by sequencing depth. Rarefaction of sorted-subset datasets indicated incomplete sequencing despite the large sequencing depth. Sampling was limited to blood, and TCR repertoires in tissue likely differ from TCR repertoires in blood.

From the cysteine through the phenylalanine, the CDR3 covers 14 amino acids. The retained sequence is limited to the CDR3, 42 bases, with the frame set at the first base. Compared with germline, V lacks 3 bases and J lacks 8 bases; bases without a gene match: 2. CDR1 and CDR2 (MNHEY, SMNVEV) derive from the germline V gene (reference sequence). In the case of this clone: The antigen it binds to is not known. Per-nucleotide qualities are absent, and no much larger clonotype sits a single base away.

Using the deep immunoSEQ assay, TCR CDR3 regions were amplified from genomic DNA by multiplex PCR. Extracted genomic DNA from each cell subset was spread evenly across all wells of several immunoSEQ 96-well plates, with each plate serving as a replicate. For sorted subsets, each replicate PCR was loaded with 200 ng genomic DNA, equivalent to 25,000 to 35,000 T cell genomes. The purified libraries were quantified using a Qubit 3.0 fluorometer, sized with a Bioanalyzer 2100, and then quantified again using the KAPA Library Quantification kit. Every immunoSEQ 96-well plate was sequenced on a separate single-read 150-cycle Illumina NextSeq 550 flow cell. As for the original processing: Because only junctional sequences without quality scores were contained in the immunoSEQ output, filtering matching that applied to full-length reads could not be performed. Sequences were annotated with PyIR, a Python wrapper for IgBLAST v1.9, using IMGT germline references to assign V/J genes and CDR3. Reads with weak V/J assignments (E-value above 1e-6), missing CDR3, stop codons, out-of-frame junctions, or ambiguous translated residues were removed. V3J clonotypes were defined as sequences sharing an identical inferred V gene, J gene, and CDR3 amino acid sequence. Percentage overlap between repertoires was calculated by dividing the number of shared unique clonotypes by the size of the smaller repertoire. Three approaches were used to assess repertoire richness: RTK rarefaction, the Chao1 estimator, and Recon v2.1 estimates of unobserved clonotypes. Generation probabilities were computed with OLGA for all TCRbeta clonotypes obtained by the gDNA method from several donors. The clones in this table, taken by TCRdb from immuneACCESS, are in-frame only. Not every clone is retained; where verified, under half of the shortfall comes from an unresolved V gene, and the cause of the rest is unknown. The V and J calls and clone size are taken from that table; D and trimming were inferred from the DNA. Present in this sample are a few hundred thousand clones, nearly 97% of which were seen just once. The ten largest account for 0.085% to 0.11% of the sample.

CD8 naive samples were CD45RO-negative cells positively selected for CCR7, giving a CD45RA+CCR7+ population that excluded TemRA cells. The donors were healthy, HIV-negative adults who had no recently reported acute infections or vaccinations. Every donor was a Caucasian adult residing in Nashville, Tennessee, USA. Blood was obtained by leukapheresis, after which PBMCs were separated by Ficoll-Histopaque density gradient centrifugation and cryopreserved in liquid nitrogen vapor phase. Analytical flow cytometry was used to check the purity and quantity of each magnetically sorted T cell population. Genomic DNA was isolated from each sorted fraction and quantified by UV absorbance on a Nanodrop 2000c.

The source is a woman in her 30s in good health. Rearrangement joined TRBV27 to TRBJ2-4; the junction holds 12 bases that match TRBD1. Sequenced: naive CD8+ T cells sorted from blood. What this sample's cell subset or site label stands for: CD45RA+CCR7+. The CDR3 reads CASSFGTGGDIQYF. The DNA reads TGTGCCAGCAGTTTCGGGACAGGGGGCGACATTCAGTACTTC.